These 4 T cell receptor beta chains originate from one sample sequenced in a study of cytomegalovirus exposure and HLA in healthy donors. Both 60 Vbeta primers and 13 Jbeta primers went into the PCR. Some clones are missing from TCRdb's copy, which holds only in-frame ones; the method was immunoSEQ multiplex PCR. Among 100,000 to 150,000 clones listed, around three quarters were seen once. Input material: PBMCs. The receptors were sampled from a man aged 25-45 years in good health and CMV-seropositive.

The chain uses TRBV5-1 and TRBJ1-1, with no clear D. The germline V and J ends were trimmed by 0 bases and 3 bases, with 9 bases remaining between them. The V gene's germline CDR1 is SGHRS and CDR2 YFSETQ. The CDR3 length is 14 residues. This CDR3 reads CASSLVGWDTEAFF. The CDR3 DNA reads as TGCGCCAGCAGCTTGGTCGGGTGGGACACTGAAGCTTTCTTT.

CDR3 bases: TGTGCCAGCAGCCCCTCGCAATACGGAAAACTGTTTTTT. It encodes CASSPSQYGKLFF. This rearrangement joins TRBV7-3 to TRBJ1-4; D uncertain. CDR3 length equals 13 residues. Germline V gene lookup returns CDR1 SGHTA and CDR2 FQGTGA. V lost 5 bases to trimming and J lost 10 bases, with 14 bases between them.

J is TRBJ2-5 and V is TRBV27, with 8 bases identical to TRBD1. The CDR3 loop spans 13 amino acids. CDR1 and CDR2 (germline): MNHEY, SMNVEV (reference sequence). With 5 bases clipped from V and 5 bases from J, the junction kept 4 bases outside the gene matches. CDR3 sequence (DNA): TGTGCCAGCAGTCCGGGGACAGGTGAGACCCAGTACTTC. Encoded protein: CASSPGTGETQYF.

DNA of the CDR3: TGTGCCAGCGCTGGACTATCCCAAGAGACCCAGTACTTC. Amino acid sequence: CASAGLSQETQYF. The rearrangement uses TRBV2 and TRBJ2-5, with D tentatively TRBD2 (6 bases). The CDR3 spans 13 residues. Trimming shortened V by 8 bases and J by 1 base, and 11 bases separated the two germline ends. Germline values: CDR1 SNHLY, CDR2 FYNNEI.